Shown below are 16 T cell receptor beta chains from a single sample sequenced in a study of spatial heterogeneity in lung cancer. Regarding time point: sample taken at primary tumor resection. In each case, whole RNA from tumor, nontumor lung or frozen PBMC was sequenced unsorted. In TCRdb, the 5' RACE reads were re-called with MiXCR into one record per CDR3 protein. This table has tens of thousands of distinct CDR3 sequences, around 7.1% appearing once. This specimen was PBMCs, taken at surgery. The receptor set was obtained from a female donor with early-stage non-small cell lung cancer.

This chain connects TRBV18 to TRBJ2-3; no reliable D call. The CDR3 spans 11 residues. V lost 5 bases and J lost 4, with 4 bases in between. Per the germline V gene, CDR1 is KGHSH and CDR2 is LQKENI. CDR3: CASSAADTQYF. The DNA of the CDR3 is TGTGCCAGCTCAGCGGCAGATACGCAGTATTTT.

The table lists this clonotype with a count of one. The chain uses TRBV7-2 and TRBJ1-4; 8 positions match TRBD1. The trim removed 5 bases at V and 6 bases at J, leaving 5 bases unmatched. CDR1 SGHTA and CDR2 FQGNSA come from the germline V gene. The CDR3 loop spans 14 amino acids. CDR3 DNA sequence: TGTGCCAGCAGCCCGGACAGGGTTGATGAAAAACTGTTTTTT. It specifies CASSPDRVDEKLFF.

This clonotype was recorded at least ten times. The rearrangement links TRBV2 to TRBJ2-7, with TRBD1 identical over 8 bases. CDR3 length: 14 residues. CDR1 is SNHLY and CDR2 is FYNNEI in the germline V gene. The trim removed 6 bases at V and 0 bases at J, leaving 4 bases unmatched. CDR3 coding DNA: TGTGCCAGCAGAGAGGACAGGGCCTCCTACGAGCAGTACTTC. Translated: CASREDRASYEQYF.

This clonotype was seen repeatedly, ten times or more. The CDR3 loop is CASSRGGERYEQYF. The DNA of the CDR3 is TGTGCCAGCAGCCGGGGAGGGGAAAGGTACGAGCAGTACTTC. V and J are TRBV7-9 and TRBJ2-7, with TRBD2 matching over 7 bases. This CDR3 spans 14 amino acids. Germline-derived CDR1 and CDR2 are SEHNR and FQNEAQ (reference sequence). Trimming at V came to 5 bases and at J to 4 bases, leaving 8 bases not matched to a gene.

The J gene is TRBJ1-5, the V gene TRBV30; 7 nucleotides match TRBD1. Per the germline V gene, CDR1 is GTSNPN and CDR2 is SVGIG (reference sequence). There are 13 residues in the CDR3. Trimming removed 5 bases from V and 7 bases from J; junction bases left unmatched: 8. The CDR3 protein is CAWGDRDGQPQHF. CDR3 sequence (DNA): TGTGCCTGGGGAGACAGGGACGGACAGCCCCAGCATTTT. Complete variable domain (other parts from reference TRBV30 and TRBJ1-5): SQTIHQWPATLVQPVGSPLSLECTVEGTSNPNLYWYRQAAGRGLQLLFYSVGIGQISSEVPQNLSASRPQDRQFILSSKKLLLSDSGFYLCAWGDRDGQPQHFGDGTRLSIL.

This clonotype was counted ten times or more. DNA of the CDR3: TGCGCCAGCAGCCGAGGGGACGGCCAAAACATTCAGTACTTC. The encoded protein is CASSRGDGQNIQYF. V is TRBV4-3 and J is TRBJ2-4; D possibly matches TRBD1 or TRBD2 (5 bases each). In germline, CDR1 is LGHNA, CDR2 YSLEER. V lost 4 bases to trimming and J lost 5 bases, with 12 bases between them. This CDR3 has 14 residues.

The rearrangement joins TRBV29-1 to TRBJ1-4, with D uncertain. Germline CDR1 is SQVTM and CDR2 is ANQGSEA. Trimming cost V 0 bases and J 0 bases, with 5 bases left between them. The CDR3 is 14 amino acids. The CDR3, as DNA: TGCAGCGTTGAAGACAGCGCAACTAATGAAAAACTGTTTTTT. Amino acid sequence: CSVEDSATNEKLFF.

This clonotype was detected ten times or more. The rearrangement joins TRBV4-3 to TRBJ2-3, with D possibly being TRBD1 or TRBD2 (5 bases each). The V gene lost 4 bases and the J gene lost 0 bases, with 20 bases spanning the gap. Germline CDR1 is LGHNA and CDR2 is YSLEER. The CDR3 is 18 amino acids. CDR3 region: CASSRGTSSLLSTDTQYF. CDR3 coding DNA: TGCGCCAGCAGCCGAGGGACCAGTTCCCTCCTTAGCACAGATACGCAGTATTTT.

Many counts were recorded for this clonotype. The rearrangement joins TRBV7-9 to TRBJ2-7; 7 bases are a match to TRBD1. CDR3 length: 13 residues. With V trimmed by 3 bases and J by 6 bases, 5 bases remained unmatched. Germline V gene sequence: CDR1 SEHNR, CDR2 FQNEAQ (reference sequence). Here the CDR3 reads CASSFTGVGEQYF. The CDR3 DNA is TGTGCCAGCAGCTTTACAGGGGTGGGCGAGCAGTACTTC.

This clonotype was detected ten times or more. The gene calls are TRBV28 and TRBJ1-1, with D tentatively TRBD1 (5 bases). Trimming stripped 11 bases from V and 2 bases from J, with 15 bases between. This CDR3 has 13 amino acids. CDR1 and CDR2 (germline): MDHEN, SYDVKM. DNA of the CDR3: TGTGCCTGCAACGGGGCTAAAAACACTGAAGCTTTCTTT. The encoded protein is CACNGAKNTEAFF.

This rearrangement joins TRBV20-1 to TRBJ1-2, with a possible D match to TRBD1 (6 bases). The CDR3 runs to 11 residues. Trimming stripped 6 bases from V and 7 bases from J, with 12 bases between. Looked up from germline, CDR1 is DFQATT and CDR2 is SNEGSKA (reference sequence). CDR3 DNA: TGCAGTGCGACCCACAGGGTTGGCTACACCTTC. Translated, it gives CSATHRVGYTF.

The rearrangement joins TRBV2 to TRBJ2-3; the D gene is possibly TRBD2 (6 bases). Germline V lookup: CDR1 SNHLY, CDR2 FYNNEI. The CDR3 spans 14 residues. Trimming removed 0 bases from V and 10 bases from J, with 14 bases in between. The DNA for the CDR3 is TGTGCCAGCAGTGAAGCGGGCGGGACGGTGGCGCAGTATTTT. Amino acids: CASSEAGGTVAQYF.

This clonotype was seen repeatedly, ten times or more. V gene TRBV28 combines with J gene TRBJ2-3; 9 bases are a match to TRBD2. The germline gives CDR1 MDHEN, CDR2 SYDVKM. V lost 5 bases and J lost 6; bases outside the gene matches: 15. The CDR3 spans 17 residues. The CDR3, as DNA: TGTGCCAGCAGTGTGACTCCAAGCGGGGGGACCATGGATACGCAGTATTTT. This encodes CASSVTPSGGTMDTQYF.

At least ten counts were recorded for this clonotype. This chain joins TRBV10-2 and TRBJ1-1; TRBD1 matches 11 bases. The V gene's germline CDR1 is WSHSY and CDR2 SAAADI. Losses at the gene ends were 11 bases for V and 1 base for J; bases not matched to a gene: 3. This CDR3 is built from 13 residues. The CDR3 DNA reads TGCGCCTCCGGACAGGGGGCGAACACTGAAGCTTTCTTT. It is translated as CASGQGANTEAFF.

The sample holds many counts of this clonotype. J is TRBJ2-7 and V is TRBV7-9; D not resolved. The germline V gene has CDR1 SEHNR and CDR2 FQNEAQ (reference sequence). V gave up 2 bases and J gave up 2 bases, with 13 bases separating them. The CDR3 loop spans 15 amino acids. The CDR3: CASSLIDLSPYEQYF. CDR3 coding DNA: TGTGCCAGCAGCTTAATAGATCTAAGCCCCTACGAGCAGTACTTC. The full variable domain, rest sourced from reference TRBV7-9 and TRBJ2-7, is DTGVSQNPRHKITKRGQNVTFRCDPISEHNRLYWYRQTLGQGPEFLTYFQNEAQLEKSRLLSDRFSAERPKGSFSTLEIQRTEQGDSAMYLCASSLIDLSPYEQYFGPGTRLTVT.

This clonotype has at least ten counts. The chain joins TRBV24-1 to TRBJ1-5; D is possibly TRBD1 (6 bases). Per germline, CDR1 KGHDR and CDR2 SFDVKD. Trimming stripped 3 bases from V and 3 bases from J, with 14 bases between. The CDR3 is made up of 16 amino acids. CDR3 nucleotide sequence: TGTGCCACCAGTGATATACCGGGACACATCAATCAGCCCCAGCATTTT. Its translation is CATSDIPGHINQPQHF.